These 26 T cell receptor beta chains share one sample of origin, sequenced in a study of blood T cell repertoires in COVID-19. TCRdb keeps only in-frame clones here, not all; method: immunoSEQ multiplex PCR. The sample lists roughly 150,000 clones; 80% to 90% were seen once. Sequencing was carried out using peripheral blood. The receptors originated from a woman older than 75 with COVID-19, enrolled during active disease.

This clone has just one count. The V and J genes are TRBV11-1 and TRBJ2-2; TRBD2 is a possible D gene (5 bases). The germline V and J ends were trimmed by 1 base and 4 bases, with 10 bases remaining between them. The CDR3 sequence is 15 residues long. The germline V gene has CDR1 SGHAT and CDR2 FQDESV (reference sequence). CDR3 residues: CASSLGGGGTGELFF. CDR3 in DNA: TGTGCCAGCAGCTTAGGAGGTGGAGGCACCGGGGAGCTGTTTTTT.

The chain joins TRBV19 to TRBJ1-2; D call uncertain. In germline, CDR1 is LNHDA, CDR2 SQIVND (reference sequence). V lost 4 bases to trimming and J lost 6 bases, with 24 bases between them. The CDR3 extends over 17 amino acids. The CDR3 loop reads CASSTQTPGRLLHGYTF. The DNA for the CDR3 is TGTGCCAGTAGTACCCAAACCCCCGGCAGGCTCCTCCATGGCTACACCTTC.

This chain links TRBV7-2 with TRBJ2-7; D is unresolved. Germline CDR1 SGHTA, CDR2 FQGNSA. The CDR3 covers 13 residues. Trimming stripped 2 bases from V and 4 bases from J, with 9 bases between. This CDR3 is CASSLISGYEQYF. In nucleotides, the CDR3 is TGTGCCAGCAGCTTAATCAGTGGTTACGAGCAGTACTTC.

This clone came up a few times. The chain links TRBV11-1 to TRBJ2-7, with D perhaps matching TRBD1 (6 bases). The CDR3 totals 15 residues. V was shortened by 3 bases and J by 1 base, with 13 bases between the two germline ends. Germline CDR1 reads SGHAT; CDR2 reads FQDESV (reference sequence). The CDR3 region is CASSLYGRGSYEQYF. The CDR3 DNA reads TGTGCCAGCAGCTTGTACGGCAGGGGATCCTACGAGCAGTACTTC.

The chain joins TRBV15 to TRBJ1-5; possible D gene TRBD1, 6 bases. V lost 4 bases, J lost 6 bases, and 13 bases lay in between. The germline V gene has CDR1 LNHNV and CDR2 YYDKDF (reference sequence). The CDR3 contains 14 residues. CDR3 nucleotides: TGTGCCACCAGCACACACAGGGTGAGTCAGCCCCAGCATTTT. The encoded protein is CATSTHRVSQPQHF.

The chain is built from TRBV7-2 and TRBJ2-7; D unresolved. V shed 6 bases and J shed 3 bases, with 6 bases lying between them. CDR1 is SGHTA, CDR2 FQGNSA, per germline. This CDR3 region has 11 residues. CDR3 residues: CASRRVYEQYF. CDR3 nucleotide sequence: TGTGCCAGCAGGCGAGTCTACGAGCAGTACTTC.

This chain connects TRBV19 to TRBJ2-3; D is ambiguous. V lost 0 bases and J 1 base, leaving 2 bases between the germline ends. The CDR3 is made up of 13 amino acids. Germline V gives CDR1 LNHDA, CDR2 SQIVND (reference sequence). DNA of the CDR3: TGTGCCAGTAGTATAGACGGCACAGATACGCAGTATTTT. Its protein product is CASSIDGTDTQYF.

The chain recombines TRBV7-2 with TRBJ2-7; TRBD2 matches 8 bases. This CDR3 comprises 15 residues. Trimming took 3 bases from V and 4 from J; bases not matched to a gene: 8. CDR1 is SGHTA and CDR2 is FQGNSA in the germline V gene. CDR3: CASSFFRGGSYEQYF. CDR3 sequence (DNA): TGTGCCAGCAGCTTCTTTCGGGGGGGCTCGTACGAGCAGTACTTC.

Turning to this clone: Other DNA variants within this sample encode the same CDR3. The chain has TRBV18 and TRBJ2-1; 8 nucleotides agree with TRBD2. V was clipped by 0 bases and J by 0 bases; unmatched bases: 1. The CDR3 length is 16 residues. Germline V gene data show CDR1 as KGHSH and CDR2 as LQKENI. The CDR3 reads CASSPPSGASYNEQFF. CDR3 DNA: TGTGCCAGCTCACCACCTAGCGGGGCCTCCTACAATGAGCAGTTCTTC.

This chain joins TRBV30 and TRBJ1-1, with 11 bases aligning to TRBD1. The CDR3 sequence is 13 residues long. Germline CDR1 is GTSNPN and CDR2 is SVGIG (reference sequence). The ends lost 3 bases at V and 6 bases at J; junction bases unmatched: 3. In nucleotides, the CDR3 is TGTGCCTGGAGCAGGACAGGGGGCTCTGAAGCTTTCTTT. Translated: CAWSRTGGSEAFF. Looking up the rest from reference TRBV30 and TRBJ1-1 gives the full variable domain: SQTIHQWPATLVQPVGSPLSLECTVEGTSNPNLYWYRQAAGRGLQLLFYSVGIGQISSEVPQNLSASRPQDRQFILSSKKLLLSDSGFYLCAWSRTGGSEAFFGQGTRLTVV.

V usage is TRBV7-9 and J usage is TRBJ1-3, with a tentative D call TRBD1 (6 bases). Germline CDR1 and CDR2: SEHNR and FQNEAQ (reference sequence). Trimming removed 0 bases at V and 0 bases at J, with 12 bases between. This CDR3 is 17 amino acids long. This CDR3 reads CASSLASGVSSGNTIYF. CDR3 nucleotides: TGTGCCAGCAGCTTAGCGTCAGGGGTCTCCTCTGGAAACACCATATATTTT.

This chain connects TRBV28 to TRBJ1-3; D perhaps matches TRBD1 (6 bases). The length of the CDR3 is 16 residues. Germline-derived CDR1 and CDR2 are MDHEN and SYDVKM. Trimming pared 5 bases from V and 1 base from J, leaving 15 bases between. CDR3 sequence (DNA): TGTGCCAGCAGTCGTACAGGGACCGAATCTGGAAACACCATATATTTT. This gives the protein CASSRTGTESGNTIYF. The full variable domain, its missing parts supplied by reference TRBV28 and TRBJ1-3, is DVKVTQSSRYLVKRTGEKVFLECVQDMDHENMFWYRQDPGLGLRLIYFSYDVKMKEKGDIPEGYSVSREKKERFSLILESASTNQTSMYLCASSRTGTESGNTIYFGEGSWLTVV.

This rearrangement joins TRBV5-4 to TRBJ1-3, with TRBD1 matching 7 bases. After removal of 4 bases from V and 0 bases from J, the junction contained 7 bases not matched to a gene. Germline V lookup: CDR1 SGHNT, CDR2 YYREEE (reference sequence). The CDR3 runs to 16 residues. CDR3 amino acids: CASSPRGDSSGNTIYF. DNA of the CDR3: TGTGCCAGCAGCCCGCGTGGGGACAGCTCTGGAAACACCATATATTTT.

This chain uses TRBV3-1 (or the pseudogene TRBV3-2) with TRBJ2-3; 9 nucleotides match TRBD1. The CDR3 contains 14 residues. Germline values: CDR1 LGHDT, CDR2 YNNKEL (reference sequence). Unmatched junction bases numbered 5, after V lost 5 bases and J lost 5 bases. CDR3 bases: TGTGCCAGCAGCGGGACAGGGATCGGAGATACGCAGTATTTT. Translation: CASSGTGIGDTQYF.

V usage is TRBV19 and J usage is TRBJ2-3; D remains ambiguous. The V end was cut by 5 bases, the J end by 0 bases, with 15 bases between. The germline CDR1 and CDR2 sequences are LNHDA and SQIVND (reference sequence). The CDR3 is made up of 16 amino acids. The CDR3 is CASSALSRSSTDTQYF. The CDR3 nucleotides are TGTGCCAGTAGTGCTCTTAGCAGATCTAGCACAGATACGCAGTATTTT.

The chain joins TRBV12-3 or TRBV12-4 to TRBJ2-1; 8 bases match TRBD1. CDR3 size: 13 residues. With 6 bases clipped from V and 7 bases from J, the junction kept 5 bases outside the gene matches. The CDR3 is CASRSTGGNEQFF. As DNA, the CDR3 is TGTGCCAGCAGATCTACAGGGGGGAATGAGCAGTTCTTC.

The rearrangement joins TRBV12-2 to TRBJ2-3; TRBD2 is the table's D call and was not checked against the DNA. TRBV12-2 constitutes a pseudogene. The CDR3 has 18 residues. DNA for the CDR3: TGTGCAAGTCGCTTAGCGACTAGCGGGAGGGCCGAAACGGATACGCAGTATTTT. The encoded protein is CASRLATSGRAETDTQYF.

The gene calls are TRBV5-6 and TRBJ1-1, with 7 bases lining up with TRBD1. The CDR3 spans 15 residues. The germline CDR1 and CDR2 sequences are SGHDT and YYEEEE. V shed 5 bases, J shed 0 bases, and the junction held 7 bases outside the gene matches. The CDR3 sequence: CASSLRQGLNTEAFF. CDR3 nucleotides: TGTGCCAGCAGTTTGAGACAGGGCTTGAACACTGAAGCTTTCTTT.

V is TRBV27 and J is TRBJ2-7; 10 bases agree with TRBD2. This CDR3 is 14 amino acids long. CDR1 and CDR2 (germline): MNHEY, SMNVEV (reference sequence). V shed 3 bases, J shed 6 bases, and the junction held 5 bases outside the gene matches. CDR3: CASSFTSGVGEQYF. In DNA form, the CDR3 reads TGTGCCAGCAGTTTTACTAGCGGGGTCGGCGAGCAGTACTTC.

V and J are TRBV2 and TRBJ2-7; no clear D. CDR3 length: 14 amino acids. The germline V and J ends were trimmed by 2 bases and 0 bases, with 8 bases remaining between them. Looked up from germline, CDR1 is SNHLY and CDR2 is FYNNEI. The CDR3: CASSEMASSYEQYF. The DNA of the CDR3 is TGTGCCAGCAGTGAAATGGCAAGCTCCTACGAGCAGTACTTC.

The gene calls are TRBV5-1 and TRBJ2-7; a weak D match, TRBD2 (6 bases). Germline-derived CDR1 and CDR2 are SGHRS and YFSETQ. The CDR3 is made up of 15 amino acids. The V end was cut by 3 bases, the J end by 5 bases, with 18 bases between. The chain's CDR3 is CASSWGDGWRDEQYF. The CDR3 DNA reads TGCGCCAGCAGCTGGGGGGACGGCTGGCGCGACGAGCAGTACTTC.

DNA of the CDR3: TGTGCCAGCAGCTTGAGGACAGGGGGCTCCCTAGAGACCCAGTACTTC. Protein product: CASSLRTGGSLETQYF. V is TRBV7-2 and J is TRBJ2-5; 11 bases match TRBD1. Germline V CDR1 and CDR2: SGHTA, FQGNSA. This CDR3 is 16 amino acids long. Trimming at V came to 3 bases and at J to 4 bases, leaving 7 bases not matched to a gene.

The rearrangement links TRBV7-2 to TRBJ2-7; TRBD2 matches at 10 bases. Per germline, CDR1 SGHTA and CDR2 FQGNSA. This CDR3 contains 18 residues. The V segment lost 1 base and the J segment 0 bases; nucleotides outside the gene matches: 9. The CDR3 here is CASSLVRGSGGTSYEQYF. Written as DNA, the CDR3 is TGTGCCAGCAGCTTAGTCAGAGGTAGCGGGGGGACCTCCTACGAGCAGTACTTC.

This clone showed up just a few times. The V call is TRBV5-4, the J call TRBJ1-1; D unclear. The V end lost 4 bases, the J end lost 9 bases, and 16 bases lay between the germline ends. The CDR3 is 13 amino acids. Germline V gene lookup returns CDR1 SGHNT and CDR2 YYREEE (reference sequence). This CDR3 is CASSPREPFKAFF. The CDR3 DNA follows: TGTGCCAGCAGCCCGAGGGAGCCCTTTAAAGCTTTCTTT. The variable domain in full, with the rest retrieved from reference TRBV5-4 and TRBJ1-1, is ETGVTQSPTHLIKTRGQQVTLRCSSQSGHNTVSWYQQALGQGPQFIFQYYREEENGRGNFPPRFSGLQFPNYSSELNVNALELDDSALYLCASSPREPFKAFFGQGTRLTVV.

The table lists this clone with a count of one. The V call is TRBV4-2, the J call TRBJ2-5, with 8 bases identical to TRBD1. The V gene's germline CDR1 is LGHNA and CDR2 YNFKEQ. V lost 3 bases and J lost 2; bases outside the gene matches: 5. The CDR3 length is 15 residues. Here the CDR3 reads CASSHNRDRQETQYF. The CDR3 bases are TGTGCCAGCAGCCATAACCGGGACAGGCAAGAGACCCAGTACTTC.

This clone has a handful of counts. This rearrangement joins TRBV6-5 to TRBJ1-2; D possibly corresponds to TRBD1 (5 bases). This CDR3 is built from 15 residues. The V and J ends lost 0 bases and 4 bases respectively, with 12 bases between them. Germline CDR1 and CDR2: MNHEY and SVGAGI. CDR3: CASSYSRGSLYGYTF. DNA of the CDR3: TGTGCCAGCAGTTACTCACGGGGGTCCCTCTATGGCTACACCTTC.